The next 14 T cell receptor beta chains were all read from a single sample in a study of cytomegalovirus exposure and HLA in healthy donors (dated by TCRdb to between 2016 and 2019). Library preparation employed the immunoSEQ multiplex PCR assay. For the multiplex PCR, a mixture combining 60 forward primers for TCR Vbeta segments and 13 reverse primers for TCR Jbeta segments was used. TCRdb's version of the immuneACCESS table is confined to in-frame rearrangements and falls short of the full clone set. An unresolved V gene accounts for under half of the shortfall where checked; the remainder is of unknown origin. The sample table contains around 140,000 clones; only one count was recorded for 77% of them. In total, the top ten clones hold 1.2% to 1.5% of the sample. What was sequenced was PBMCs. Receptors were obtained from a woman in her thirties or forties in good health and CMV-seronegative.

The rearrangement joins TRBV7-6 to TRBJ2-2, with TRBD1 matching over 7 bases. V trimming: 5 bases; J trimming: 0 bases; junction bases outside the gene matches: 6. CDR3 size: 16 residues. In germline, CDR1 is SGHVS, CDR2 FNYEAQ. CDR3 nucleotides: TGTGCCAGCAGCCACAGGGGCCTTGCGAACACCGGGGAGCTGTTTTTT. Translated, it gives CASSHRGLANTGELFF.

V and J are TRBV27 and TRBJ2-7, with D possibly TRBD1 on 5 matching bases. CDR3 size: 17 residues. With 1 base removed from V and 0 bases from J, the gap between germline ends came to 16 bases. The germline V gene encodes CDR1 MNHEY and CDR2 SMNVEV (reference sequence). CDR3 protein: CASSLFYRPRASYEQYF. Written as DNA, the CDR3 is TGTGCCAGCAGTTTATTCTATAGGCCCAGGGCCTCCTACGAGCAGTACTTC.

This chain joins TRBV6-5 and TRBJ1-1, with 7 bases fitting TRBD1. This CDR3 has 13 amino acids. Germline lookup yields CDR1 MNHEY and CDR2 SVGAGI. Trimming at V came to 5 bases and at J to 5 bases, leaving 5 bases not matched to a gene. This CDR3 reads CASSRQGVTEAFF. CDR3 nucleotide sequence: TGTGCCAGCAGTCGACAGGGTGTAACTGAAGCTTTCTTT.

The V call is TRBV11-2, the J call TRBJ2-4; TRBD2 matches at 12 bases. J was trimmed by 7 bases and V by 0 bases; bases with no gene match: 10. The CDR3 runs to 18 residues. The germline CDR1 and CDR2 sequences are SGHAT and FQNNGV. The CDR3 bases are TGTGCCAGCAGCTTAGATAATGCTAGCGGGGGGGTGGTGAACATTCAGTACTTC. Amino acid sequence: CASSLDNASGGVVNIQYF.

The chain combines TRBV18 with TRBJ1-2, with D unresolved. This CDR3 is 14 amino acids long. Germline CDR1 reads KGHSH; CDR2 reads LQKENI. Trimming took 5 bases from V and 1 from J, leaving 11 bases between them. The DNA for the CDR3 is TGTGCCAGCTCAACTATGGACTTTAACTATGGCTACACCTTC. This codes for CASSTMDFNYGYTF.

This clone was seen once. This chain connects TRBV5-1 to TRBJ1-2, with a weak D call TRBD1 (6 bases). Germline lookup yields CDR1 SGHRS and CDR2 YFSETQ. The CDR3 consists of 15 residues. Trimming left V 5 bases short and J 6 bases short, with 20 bases between. CDR3 coding DNA: TGCGCCAGCAGGGAAACAAGGGGGGGTTGGAATGGCTACACCTTC. Translating it yields CASRETRGGWNGYTF. Full variable domain (remainder filled in from reference TRBV5-1 and TRBJ1-2): KAGVTQTPRYLIKTRGQQVTLSCSPISGHRSVSWYQQTPGQGLQFLFEYFSETQRNKGNFPGRFSGRQFSNSRSEMNVSTLELGDSALYLCASRETRGGWNGYTFGSGTRLTVV.

The chain employs TRBV6-5 and TRBJ1-1, with D hard to call. The CDR3 sequence is 13 residues long. Germline assignment: CDR1 MNHEY and CDR2 SVGAGI. The V gene lost 7 bases and the J gene lost 2 bases, with 11 bases spanning the gap. CDR3 nucleotides: TGTGCCAGCAAACTACGGGTAAACACTGAAGCTTTCTTT. The encoded protein is CASKLRVNTEAFF.

This sequence joins TRBV7-8 and TRBJ1-4; 8 bases align to TRBD1. The CDR3 has 15 amino acids. Germline V lookup: CDR1 SGHVS, CDR2 FQNEAQ. Germline trimming cut 1 base from V and 10 bases from J; bases unmatched to any gene: 8. CDR3 DNA: TGTGCCAGCAGCTTAGGGACAGGGTCTGGGGGAAAACTGTTTTTT. It specifies CASSLGTGSGGKLFF.

This clone was counted a few times. The chain links TRBV28 to TRBJ1-5; 7 nucleotides align to TRBD1. The CDR3 has 13 amino acids. Germline CDR1 MDHEN, CDR2 SYDVKM. V trimming: 11 bases; J trimming: 6 bases; junction bases outside the gene matches: 10. The DNA of the CDR3 is TGTGCCGTACAGGAGGGGGCCGGTCAGCCCCAGCATTTT. It specifies CAVQEGAGQPQHF.

The chain recombines TRBV28 with TRBJ1-5, with TRBD1 as a possible D gene (6 bases). The CDR3 spans 14 residues. V was shortened by 2 bases and J by 6 bases, with 11 bases between the two germline ends. Germline CDR1 and CDR2: MDHEN and SYDVKM. CDR3 nucleotides: TGTGCCAGCAGTTTAGCTGGGGGCATTCAGCCCCAGCATTTT. The encoded protein is CASSLAGGIQPQHF.

This sequence joins TRBV5-4 and TRBJ1-5, with D possibly matching TRBD1 (6 bases). Trimming stripped 0 bases from V and 4 bases from J, with 11 bases between. The CDR3 has 15 amino acids. CDR1 is SGHNT and CDR2 is YYREEE in the germline V gene (reference sequence). The CDR3 reads CASSLGQGPNQPQHF. In DNA, the CDR3 is TGTGCCAGCAGCTTGGGGCAGGGGCCAAATCAGCCCCAGCATTTT.

Only one count was recorded for this clone. The junction departs from germline at one end; a sequencing error may be responsible. The chain links TRBV5-6 to TRBJ2-7; D is perhaps TRBD2 (6 bases). Looked up from germline, CDR1 is SGHDT and CDR2 is YYEEEE. The CDR3 has 13 amino acids. The CDR3, as DNA: TGTGCCACCAGCGTGGCGCGGGGATACGAGCAGTACTTC. It encodes CATSVARGYEQYF. The variable domain in full, completed from reference TRBV5-6 and TRBJ2-7, reads DAGVTQSPTHLIKTRGQQVTLRCSPKSGHDTVSWYQQALGQGPQFIFQYYEEEERQRGNFPDRFSGHQFPNYSSELNVNALLLGDSALYLCATSVARGYEQYFGPGTRLTVT.

This sequence joins TRBV7-9 and TRBJ2-5; TRBD2 agrees at 12 bases. The junction had 9 bases not matched to a gene; V was cut back by 5 bases and J by 5 bases. This CDR3 is built from 16 residues. Germline values: CDR1 SEHNR, CDR2 FQNEAQ (reference sequence). The CDR3 coding sequence is TGTGCCAGCAGCCCCCCCCTAGCGGGGGGGCAGGAGACCCAGTACTTC. Its protein is CASSPPLAGGQETQYF. The whole variable domain, remainder taken from reference TRBV7-9 and TRBJ2-5, is DTGVSQNPRHKITKRGQNVTFRCDPISEHNRLYWYRQTLGQGPEFLTYFQNEAQLEKSRLLSDRFSAERPKGSFSTLEIQRTEQGDSAMYLCASSPPLAGGQETQYFGPGTRLLVL.

The rearrangement links TRBV6-1 to TRBJ1-5, with unresolved D. The CDR3 contains 13 residues. The V and J ends lost 6 bases and 7 bases respectively, with 13 bases between them. From germline, CDR1 is MNHNS and CDR2 SASEGT. CDR3 amino acids: CASRAVDGQPQHF. The CDR3, as DNA: TGTGCCAGCAGGGCGGTGGATGGGCAGCCCCAGCATTTT.